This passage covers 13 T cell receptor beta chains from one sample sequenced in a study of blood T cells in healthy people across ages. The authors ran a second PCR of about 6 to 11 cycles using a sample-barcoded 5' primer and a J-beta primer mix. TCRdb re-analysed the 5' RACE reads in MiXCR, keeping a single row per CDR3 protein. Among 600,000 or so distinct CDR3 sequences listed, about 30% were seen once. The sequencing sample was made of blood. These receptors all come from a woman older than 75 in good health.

The CDR3 spells CASSESRGRADTQYF. DNA for the CDR3: TGCGCCAGCAGTGAGTCGAGGGGGAGGGCAGATACGCAGTATTTT. This chain uses TRBV10-2 with TRBJ2-3; a possible D gene is TRBD2 (7 bases). V was cut by 0 bases and J by 4 bases, with 11 bases left in between. The germline V gene has CDR1 WSHSY and CDR2 SAAADI. The CDR3 has 15 residues.

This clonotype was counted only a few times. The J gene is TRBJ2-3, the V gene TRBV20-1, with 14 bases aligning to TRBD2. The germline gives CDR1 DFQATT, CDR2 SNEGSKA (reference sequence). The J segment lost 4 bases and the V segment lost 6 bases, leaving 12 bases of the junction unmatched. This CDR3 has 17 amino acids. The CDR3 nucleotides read TGCAGTGCCCGGAGGACTAGCGGGGGGCCCAGGGCAGATACGCAGTATTTT. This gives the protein CSARRTSGGPRADTQYF.

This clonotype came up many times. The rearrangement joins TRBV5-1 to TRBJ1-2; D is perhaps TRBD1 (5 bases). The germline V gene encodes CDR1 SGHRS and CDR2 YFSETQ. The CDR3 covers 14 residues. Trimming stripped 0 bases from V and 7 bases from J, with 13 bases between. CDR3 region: CASSLEARATGYTF. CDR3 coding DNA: TGCGCCAGCAGCTTGGAGGCCAGGGCGACTGGCTACACCTTC.

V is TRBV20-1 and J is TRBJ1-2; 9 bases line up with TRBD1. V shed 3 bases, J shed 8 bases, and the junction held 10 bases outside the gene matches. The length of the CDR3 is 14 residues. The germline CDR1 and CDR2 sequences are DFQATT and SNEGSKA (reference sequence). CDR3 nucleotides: TGCAGTGCTAGTCCGGGACAGGGAAGCGGGGGCTACACCTTC. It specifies CSASPGQGSGGYTF.

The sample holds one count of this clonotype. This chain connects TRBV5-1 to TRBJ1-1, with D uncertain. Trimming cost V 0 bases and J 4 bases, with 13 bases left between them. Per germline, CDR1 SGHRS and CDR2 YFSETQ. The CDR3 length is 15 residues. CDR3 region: CASSLAPGSGTEAFF. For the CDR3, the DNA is TGCGCCAGCAGCTTGGCCCCGGGGTCGGGCACTGAAGCTTTCTTT.

The DNA for the CDR3 is TGCAGCGTTGGAAGGACTAGCGGGAGGTCAGATACGCAGTATTTT. Amino acid sequence: CSVGRTSGRSDTQYF. The rearrangement links TRBV29-1 to TRBJ2-3, with 14 positions matching TRBD2. J gave up 4 bases and V 4 bases, and 4 bases lay outside the gene matches. Germline V CDR1 and CDR2: SQVTM, ANQGSEA. The CDR3 runs 15 residues.

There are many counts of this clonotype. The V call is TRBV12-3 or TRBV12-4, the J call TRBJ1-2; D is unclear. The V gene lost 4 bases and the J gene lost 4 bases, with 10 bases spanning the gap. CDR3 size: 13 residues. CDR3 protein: CASSSAGLYGYTF. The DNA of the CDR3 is TGTGCCAGCAGTTCGGCAGGCCTCTATGGCTACACCTTC.

The CDR3 DNA reads as TGTGCCACCAGTGGAAATTCCCGGGACAATAACTATGGCTACACCTTC. Amino acids: CATSGNSRDNNYGYTF. This chain links TRBV24-1 with TRBJ1-2; possibly TRBD1 for D (6 bases). Germline V gives CDR1 KGHDR, CDR2 SFDVKD. The CDR3 totals 16 residues. V was pared by 5 bases and J by 1 base, with 16 bases between.

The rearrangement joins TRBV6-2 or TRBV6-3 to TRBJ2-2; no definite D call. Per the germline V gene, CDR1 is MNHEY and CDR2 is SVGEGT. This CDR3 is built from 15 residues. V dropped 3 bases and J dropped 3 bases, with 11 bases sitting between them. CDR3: CASSYVVTDTGELFF. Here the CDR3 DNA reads TGTGCCAGCAGTTATGTAGTAACCGACACCGGGGAGCTGTTTTTT.

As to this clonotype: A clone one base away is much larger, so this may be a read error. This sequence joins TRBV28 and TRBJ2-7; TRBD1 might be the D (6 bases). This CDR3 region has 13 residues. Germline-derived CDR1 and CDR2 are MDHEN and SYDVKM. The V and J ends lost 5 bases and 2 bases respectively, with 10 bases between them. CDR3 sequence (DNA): TGTGCCAGCAGTACCCGGGACACCTACGAGCAGTACTTC. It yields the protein CASSTRDTYEQYF.

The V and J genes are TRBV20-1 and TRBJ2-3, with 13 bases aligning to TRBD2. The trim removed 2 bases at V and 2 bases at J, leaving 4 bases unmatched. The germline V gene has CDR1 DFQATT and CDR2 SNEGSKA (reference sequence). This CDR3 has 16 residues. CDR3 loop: CSARKLAGGFTDTQYF. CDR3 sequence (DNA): TGCAGTGCTAGAAAACTAGCGGGGGGGTTCACAGATACGCAGTATTTT.

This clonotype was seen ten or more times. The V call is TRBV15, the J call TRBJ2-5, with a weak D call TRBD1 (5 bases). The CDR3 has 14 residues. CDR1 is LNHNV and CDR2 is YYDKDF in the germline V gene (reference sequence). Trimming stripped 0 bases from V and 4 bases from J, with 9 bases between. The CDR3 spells CATSRDSGIETQYF. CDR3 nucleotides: TGTGCCACCAGCAGAGATTCAGGGATAGAGACCCAGTACTTC.

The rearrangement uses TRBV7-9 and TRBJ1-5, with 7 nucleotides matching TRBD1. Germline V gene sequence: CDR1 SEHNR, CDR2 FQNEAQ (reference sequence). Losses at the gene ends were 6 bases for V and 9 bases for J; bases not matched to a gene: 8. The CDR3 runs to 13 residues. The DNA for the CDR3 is TGTGCCAGCAGGGACAGGAGTACTGGGCCCCAGCATTTT. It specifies CASRDRSTGPQHF.